The present entry profiles one T cell receptor (beta chain) with its context. The clone's antigen remains unknown. Base qualities were left out, and no much larger clone turns up one base away. This specimen includes other DNA sequences encoding the same CDR3. The donors were healthy, HIV-negative adults with no recently reported acute infections or vaccinations. Every donor was a Caucasian adult residing in Nashville, Tennessee, USA. CD4+ T cells were enriched through magnetic negative selection, after which naive cells were positively selected on CD45RA and the remaining negative fraction served as the memory subset. Blood was collected by leukapheresis, and PBMCs were isolated by Ficoll-Histopaque density gradient centrifugation and then cryopreserved in liquid nitrogen vapor phase. Analytical flow cytometry was used to check the purity and quantity of each magnetically sorted T cell population. Genomic DNA was isolated from every sorted fraction and measured by UV absorbance on a Nanodrop 2000c.

Using the deep immunoSEQ assay, multiplex PCR amplified TCR CDR3 regions from genomic DNA. Extracted genomic DNA from each cell subset was distributed evenly across all wells of several immunoSEQ 96-well plates, and each plate was treated as a replicate. For sorted subsets, approximately 190 ng genomic DNA, equal to some 28,000 T cell genomes, was loaded into each replicate PCR. Purified libraries were quantified with a Qubit 3.0 fluorometer, sized on a Bioanalyzer 2100, and re-quantified with the KAPA Library Quantification kit. Each immunoSEQ 96-well plate was sequenced on its own single-read 150-cycle Illumina NextSeq 550 flow cell. The study's own analysis went as follows. Because the immunoSEQ output included only junctional sequences and no quality scores, the filtering could not be the same as the filtering used for full-length reads. To assign V/J genes and CDR3, sequences were annotated against IMGT germline references using PyIR, a Python wrapper for IgBLAST v1.9. Reads were filtered out if the reads had weak V/J assignments (E-value above 1e-6), no CDR3, stop codons, out-of-frame junctions, or ambiguous translated residues. V3J clonotypes were defined by identical inferred V gene, J gene, and CDR3 amino acid sequence. To compute the percentage overlap between repertoires, the number of shared unique clonotypes was divided by the size of the smaller repertoire. RTK rarefaction, the Chao1 estimator, and Recon v2.1 estimates of unobserved clonotypes were used to assess repertoire richness. Generation probabilities for all TCRbeta clonotypes obtained by the gDNA method from several donors were computed using OLGA. What TCRdb holds here is the immuneACCESS table cut down to in-frame rearrangements. Part of the clones is not present; checked against another copy, under half of the missing clones reflect an unresolved V gene, and the others are unexplained. Clone size and the V and J calls come from that table; the DNA yielded D and trimming. The sample table records around 2.5 million clones; 80% to 95% of these occur just once. The ten largest clones add up to 0.36% of the sample.

V sheds 4 bases and J sheds 3 bases, leaving 4 bases between their ends. Reading the germline V gene gives CDR1 SGHRS and CDR2 YFSETQ. The CDR3 spans 11 residues, from the cysteine through the phenylalanine. The read is trimmed to its CDR3 DNA, 33 bases read in frame from base 1. The data originate from a study of shared clonotypes between healthy human individuals (dated by TCRdb to about 2020). Concerning the study at large: A few men and a couple of women, aged 18 to 49 years, made up the cohort. Different laboratories and diverse techniques were used to prepare libraries and sequence TCR repertoires, to increase sequencing depth and limit assay-specific biases. Each donor's leukapheresis produced roughly between about 0.8 and 10 billion PBMCs. To estimate repertoire size and how much clonotypes are shared between individuals, the study performed deep sequencing of blood TCR repertoires from roughly five healthy adults. For each donor, three plates each were used for CD4 naive and CD4 memory, two plates were used for CD8 naive, and one plate was used for CD8 memory. Overall results and qualifications from the work: Larger estimated clonotype richness was generally found for naive subsets than for memory subsets. The small number of donors limited the genetic and exposure-history diversity represented. Sampling was restricted to blood, and TCR repertoires in tissues likely differ from the TCR repertoires found in blood. Compared with non-shared clonotypes, the clonotypes found in all four sorted-subset donors had higher generation probabilities. Across several donors, approximately 4.9% of naive CD4, over 3% of naive CD8, under 2.5% of memory CD4, and about 0.44% of memory CD8 clonotypes were shared. Incomplete sequencing was indicated by rarefaction of sorted-subset datasets, despite the large sequencing depth. Pairwise subsampling led to the expectation that sequencing depth would affect the degree of clonotype sharing among donors.

Sequenced: naive CD4+ T cells from PBMCs. Taken with the paper, the label for cell subset or site translates to: CD45RA+ positively selected. The chain couples TRBV5-1 to TRBJ2-5, with the D gene uncertain. The clonotype originates from a man aged 18 to 30 in good health. Some clones in this sample may be carry-over from other donors' samples. The CDR3 protein sequence reads: CASSVKETQYF. The DNA sequence is given as TGCGCCAGCAGCGTGAAAGAGACCCAGTACTTC. The variable domain in full, with residues beyond the CDR3 obtained from the reference TRBV5-1 and TRBJ2-5 genes, is KAGVTQTPRYLIKTRGQQVTLSCSPISGHRSVSWYQQTPGQGLQFLFEYFSETQRNKGNFPGRFSGRQFSNSRSEMNVSTLELGDSALYLCASSVKETQYFGPGTRLLVL.